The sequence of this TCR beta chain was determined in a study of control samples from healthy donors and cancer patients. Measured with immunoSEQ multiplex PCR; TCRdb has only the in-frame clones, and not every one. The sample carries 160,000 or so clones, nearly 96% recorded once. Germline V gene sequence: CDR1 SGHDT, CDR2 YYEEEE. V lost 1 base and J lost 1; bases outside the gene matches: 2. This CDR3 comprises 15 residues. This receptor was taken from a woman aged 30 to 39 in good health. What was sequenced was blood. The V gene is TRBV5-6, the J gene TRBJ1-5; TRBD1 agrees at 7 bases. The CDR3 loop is CASSLTTGSNQPQHF. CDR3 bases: TGTGCCAGCAGCTTGACGACAGGGAGCAATCAGCCCCAGCATTTT.